This T cell receptor (beta chain) was identified in a study of blood T cell repertoires in COVID-19. Across the study: From T cells, B-cell-depleted T cells, or PBMCs came the material, which was cDNA or gDNA.

The CDR3 has 17 amino acids. V was trimmed by 6 bases and J by 5 bases, leaving 23 bases between them. The germline V gene has CDR1 MNHEY and CDR2 SMNVEV (reference sequence). The data were produced by immunoSEQ multiplex PCR, yet TCRdb's version contains in-frame clones alone and is incomplete. Counted here are 75,000 or so clones, 88% occurring once; the ten biggest clones make up over 25%. The chain has TRBV27 and TRBJ2-1; a weak D match, TRBD2 (7 bases). This clonotype was obtained from a middle-aged man with acute or convalescent COVID-19. Sequenced sample: peripheral blood. The CDR3 DNA is TGTGCCAGCAGACAAAGGGGGGGGGCCACGGCGGACAATGAGCAGTTCTTC. Amino acid sequence: CASRQRGGATADNEQFF.